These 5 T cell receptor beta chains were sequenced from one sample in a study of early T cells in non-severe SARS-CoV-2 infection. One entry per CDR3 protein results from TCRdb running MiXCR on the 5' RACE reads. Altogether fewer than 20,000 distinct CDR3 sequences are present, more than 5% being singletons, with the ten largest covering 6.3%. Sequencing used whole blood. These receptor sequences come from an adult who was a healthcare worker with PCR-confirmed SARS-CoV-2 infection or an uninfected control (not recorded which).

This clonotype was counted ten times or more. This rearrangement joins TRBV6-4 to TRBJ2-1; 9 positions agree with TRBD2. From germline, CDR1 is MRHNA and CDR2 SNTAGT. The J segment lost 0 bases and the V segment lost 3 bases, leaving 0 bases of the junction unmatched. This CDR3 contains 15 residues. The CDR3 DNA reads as TGTGCCAGCAGTGAGACTAGCGGCTCCTACAATGAGCAGTTCTTC. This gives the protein CASSETSGSYNEQFF.

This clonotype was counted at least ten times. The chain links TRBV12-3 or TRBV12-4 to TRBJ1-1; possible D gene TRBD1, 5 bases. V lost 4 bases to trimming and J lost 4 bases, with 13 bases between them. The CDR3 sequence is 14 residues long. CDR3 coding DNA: TGTGCCAGCAGTTCCATCCACCAGGGCACTGAAGCTTTCTTT. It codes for CASSSIHQGTEAFF.

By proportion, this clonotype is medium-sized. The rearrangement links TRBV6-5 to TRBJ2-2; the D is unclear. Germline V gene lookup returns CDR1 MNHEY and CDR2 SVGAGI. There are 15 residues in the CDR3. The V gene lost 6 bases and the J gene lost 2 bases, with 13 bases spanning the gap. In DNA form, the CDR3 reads TGTGCCAGCAGCAAAGGAGCCAGCAACACCGGGGAGCTGTTTTTT. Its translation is CASSKGASNTGELFF.

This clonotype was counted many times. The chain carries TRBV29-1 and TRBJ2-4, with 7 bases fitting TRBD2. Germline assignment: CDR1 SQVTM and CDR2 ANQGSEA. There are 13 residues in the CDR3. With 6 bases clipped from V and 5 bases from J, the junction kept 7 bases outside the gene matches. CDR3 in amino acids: CSVGTTPQNIQYF. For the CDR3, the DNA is TGCAGCGTCGGGACTACCCCTCAAAACATTCAGTACTTC.

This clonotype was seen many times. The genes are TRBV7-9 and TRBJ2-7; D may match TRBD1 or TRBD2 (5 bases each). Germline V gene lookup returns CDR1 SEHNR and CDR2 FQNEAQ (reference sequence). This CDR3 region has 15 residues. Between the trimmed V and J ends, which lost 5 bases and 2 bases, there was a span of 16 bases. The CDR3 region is CASSRIVWGTYEQYF. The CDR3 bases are TGTGCCAGCAGCCGCATCGTGTGGGGGACCTACGAGCAGTACTTC.